The 30 T cell receptor beta chains listed next were all sequenced from one sample in a study of early T cells in non-severe SARS-CoV-2 infection. TCRdb passed the 5' RACE reads through MiXCR, listing each CDR3 protein once. Of approximately 69,000 distinct CDR3 sequences listed, 9.5% are singletons. The sequenced sample consisted of whole blood. The receptors shown here come from an adult who was a healthcare worker with PCR-confirmed SARS-CoV-2 infection or an uninfected control (not recorded which).

The rearrangement joins TRBV20-1 to TRBJ2-3, with D uncertain. Germline CDR1 reads DFQATT; CDR2 reads SNEGSKA (reference sequence). This CDR3 region has 18 residues. Deletions cut 1 base from V and 2 bases from J, with 22 bases between. CDR3 region: CSARVTTWERYSTDTQYF. In DNA form, the CDR3 reads TGCAGTGCTAGAGTAACCACGTGGGAAAGGTACTCCACAGATACGCAGTATTTT.

A few counts support this clonotype. This sequence joins TRBV3-2 and TRBJ2-7; TRBD2, the table's D call, was not compared with the DNA. TRBV3-2 is recorded as a pseudogene. This CDR3 is built from 16 residues. The CDR3, as DNA: TGTGCCAGCAGCCAAGGTTTCGGGGGAGGGGGCTACGAGCAGTACTTC. Residues: CASSQGFGGGGYEQYF.

This clonotype occurred a few times. V is TRBV29-1 and J is TRBJ2-1; D gene unclear. V lost 4 bases and J lost 6, with 13 bases in between. The germline V gene has CDR1 SQVTM and CDR2 ANQGSEA. The CDR3 is 13 amino acids. CDR3: CSVGDLDRNEQFF. The CDR3 DNA follows: TGCAGCGTTGGAGACCTGGACCGCAATGAGCAGTTCTTC.

This clonotype was seen at least ten times. This sequence joins TRBV12-3 or TRBV12-4 and TRBJ1-1; D is ambiguous. V was clipped by 1 base and J by 4 bases, with 10 bases between them. The length of the CDR3 is 14 residues. The CDR3 DNA reads TGTGCCAGCAGTTTAGTCGGGGTGGGCACTGAAGCTTTCTTT. Encoded protein: CASSLVGVGTEAFF.

The chain employs TRBV5-4 and TRBJ1-1; D is possibly TRBD1 (6 bases). In germline, CDR1 is SGHNT, CDR2 YYREEE (reference sequence). V lost 7 bases to trimming and J lost 1 base, with 17 bases between them. The CDR3 covers 15 residues. This chain's CDR3 is CASLPGGGPNTEAFF. CDR3 nucleotides: TGTGCCAGCTTACCCGGGGGGGGGCCGAACACTGAAGCTTTCTTT.

The rearrangement joins TRBV19 to TRBJ2-5, with TRBD1 as a possible D gene (6 bases). Trimming removed 4 bases at V and 2 bases at J, with 8 bases between. This CDR3 contains 13 residues. The germline CDR1 and CDR2 sequences are LNHDA and SQIVND (reference sequence). The DNA for the CDR3 is TGTGCCAGTAGTAAAGGACAGCAAGAGACCCAGTACTTC. Encoded protein: CASSKGQQETQYF.

This clonotype was seen ten or more times. This chain links TRBV6-2 or TRBV6-3 with TRBJ1-5, with TRBD1 matching over 7 bases. V was pared by 0 bases and J by 5 bases, with 4 bases of the junction left unmatched. The CDR3 is 15 amino acids. Germline values: CDR1 MNHEY, CDR2 SVGEGT. DNA for the CDR3: TGTGCCAGCAGTTACTCAGGGGGCAAGTATCAGCCCCAGCATTTT. Translation: CASSYSGGKYQPQHF.

The V gene is TRBV25-1, the J gene TRBJ2-5, with 8 bases that match TRBD2. V was clipped by 8 bases and J by 5 bases; unmatched bases: 16. The CDR3 contains 16 residues. Germline CDR1 reads MGHDK; CDR2 reads SYGVNS. The CDR3 bases are TGTGCCAGCCGCGGACAGTTGCGGGGGGCGCGGGAGACCCAGTACTTC. It encodes CASRGQLRGARETQYF.

This clonotype showed up many times. The rearrangement joins TRBV20-1 to TRBJ1-1, with TRBD1 matching over 9 bases. Trimming at V came to 2 bases and at J to 7 bases, leaving 11 bases not matched to a gene. In germline, CDR1 is DFQATT, CDR2 SNEGSKA (reference sequence). CDR3 size: 15 residues. The DNA of the CDR3 is TGCAGTGCTAGATTTCGGGGACAGGGCTTCCTTGAAGCTTTCTTT. Translation gives CSARFRGQGFLEAFF.

This clonotype appeared many times. CDR3 residues: CASSLRSPDTQYF. The CDR3 DNA reads TGTGCCAGCAGCTTACGCTCCCCAGATACGCAGTATTTT. This chain uses TRBV7-6 with TRBJ2-3, with D unclear. Deletions cut 2 bases from V and 4 bases from J, with 7 bases between. The germline V gene has CDR1 SGHVS and CDR2 FNYEAQ. The CDR3 consists of 13 residues.

This clonotype was recorded at least ten times. The chain is built from TRBV20-1 and TRBJ1-1; 9 positions agree with TRBD1. Trimming cost V 5 bases and J 0 bases; bases outside gene matches: 4. Germline CDR1 reads DFQATT; CDR2 reads SNEGSKA (reference sequence). This CDR3 is 14 amino acids long. The CDR3 DNA sequence: TGCAGTGCTCAGGGACAGGGCCTGAACACTGAAGCTTTCTTT. This gives the protein CSAQGQGLNTEAFF.

V usage is TRBV27 and J usage is TRBJ2-7; TRBD1 matches 9 bases. Looked up from germline, CDR1 is MNHEY and CDR2 is SMNVEV (reference sequence). Trimming removed 5 bases from V and 5 bases from J; junction bases left unmatched: 7. The CDR3 spans 14 residues. CDR3 sequence (DNA): TGTGCCAGCAGTCCGGGACAGGGCAACGACGAGCAGTACTTC. It codes for CASSPGQGNDEQYF.

This clonotype appeared many times. The chain has TRBV25-1 and TRBJ2-1; 12 bases fit TRBD2. The ends lost 4 bases at V and 3 bases at J; junction bases unmatched: 7. The germline V gene encodes CDR1 MGHDK and CDR2 SYGVNS. The length of the CDR3 is 17 residues. This CDR3 reads CASSAASGRVNYNEQFF. The CDR3 region has the DNA TGTGCCAGCAGTGCGGCTAGCGGGAGGGTTAACTACAATGAGCAGTTCTTC.

The CDR3 sequence: CASSSLWLRAENEQYF. The CDR3 bases are TGTGCCAGCAGTTCCCTCTGGCTCAGGGCCGAGAACGAGCAGTACTTC. This chain uses TRBV6-5 with TRBJ2-7; TRBD1 is a possible D gene (5 bases). V lost 4 bases to trimming and J lost 5 bases, with 21 bases between them. The CDR3 extends over 16 amino acids. Per germline, CDR1 MNHEY and CDR2 SVGAGI.

The chain recombines TRBV13 with TRBJ2-1; a weak D match, TRBD1 (5 bases). Trimming stripped 5 bases from V and 7 bases from J, with 15 bases between. CDR3 length: 14 amino acids. Germline lookup yields CDR1 PRHDT and CDR2 FYEKMQ (reference sequence). The CDR3 reads CASSLSLKGNEQFF. The CDR3, as DNA: TGTGCCAGCAGCCTCAGTCTAAAGGGGAATGAGCAGTTCTTC.

This clonotype came up a few times. This chain joins TRBV6-5 and TRBJ2-1; 8 nucleotides match TRBD2. After removal of 8 bases from V and 3 bases from J, the junction contained 21 bases not matched to a gene. The CDR3 extends over 19 amino acids. Germline CDR1 MNHEY, CDR2 SVGAGI. The CDR3 region is CASAPSRTVAGSYYNEQFF. CDR3 nucleotide sequence: TGTGCCAGCGCCCCCTCCAGAACCGTAGCGGGATCTTACTACAATGAGCAGTTCTTC.

This clonotype was recorded many times. The chain couples TRBV12-3 or TRBV12-4 to TRBJ1-2, with TRBD1 identical over 7 bases. The CDR3 consists of 13 residues. V lost 6 bases, J lost 5 bases, and 6 bases stayed unmatched. The CDR3 spells CASRPGTAYGYTF. CDR3 DNA: TGTGCCAGCAGGCCCGGGACAGCATATGGCTACACCTTC.

At least ten counts were recorded for this clonotype. The rearrangement links TRBV10-2 to TRBJ2-7; 9 bases are a match to TRBD1. Trimming cost V 7 bases and J 4 bases; bases outside gene matches: 8. The germline V gene has CDR1 WSHSY and CDR2 SAAADI. The CDR3 spans 14 residues. CDR3 DNA: TGCGCCAGCAATCCCGGGACAGGGTCTTACGAGCAGTACTTC. As protein: CASNPGTGSYEQYF.

The J gene is TRBJ1-2, the V gene TRBV27, with D tentatively TRBD1 (6 bases). CDR1 MNHEY and CDR2 SMNVEV come from the germline V gene (reference sequence). Trimming cost V 3 bases and J 8 bases, with 13 bases left between them. The CDR3 runs 13 residues. CDR3 residues: CASSFQGRGGYTF. CDR3 coding DNA: TGTGCCAGCAGTTTTCAGGGGAGGGGCGGCTACACCTTC.

The rearrangement uses TRBV12-3 or TRBV12-4 and TRBJ1-5; 10 bases are shared with TRBD1. J was trimmed by 7 bases and V by 3 bases; bases with no gene match: 3. The length of the CDR3 is 14 residues. CDR3 coding DNA: TGTGCCAGCAGTTTCGGGACAGGGGACCAGCCCCAGCATTTT. It codes for CASSFGTGDQPQHF.

The V and J genes are TRBV27 and TRBJ2-1; no clear D gene. V lost 4 bases, J lost 12 bases, and 16 bases lay in between. Germline loops: CDR1 MNHEY, CDR2 SMNVEV (reference sequence). The CDR3 has 13 amino acids. DNA for the CDR3: TGTGCCAGCAGTTCCCCGGCCCTGCAATGGCAGTTCTTC. As protein: CASSSPALQWQFF.

This clonotype has a handful of counts. V and J are TRBV24-1 and TRBJ2-5; the D is unclear. Trimming pared 1 base from V and 5 bases from J, leaving 7 bases between. The germline V gene has CDR1 KGHDR and CDR2 SFDVKD. CDR3 length: 13 amino acids. Here the CDR3 DNA reads TGTGCCACCAGTGATTTTATAGGGGAGACCCAGTACTTC. Encoded protein: CATSDFIGETQYF.

This clonotype was seen many times. V usage is TRBV5-5 and J usage is TRBJ2-1, with TRBD1 matching over 8 bases. The CDR3 consists of 15 residues. Trimming at V came to 2 bases and at J to 0 bases, leaving 1 base not matched to a gene. Germline loops: CDR1 SGHKS, CDR2 YYEKEE (reference sequence). CDR3 sequence reads: CASSLQGDSYNEQFF. CDR3 DNA sequence: TGTGCCAGCAGCTTACAGGGGGACTCCTACAATGAGCAGTTCTTC. The entire variable domain, with the rest obtained from reference TRBV5-5 and TRBJ2-1, is as follows: DAGVTQSPTHLIKTRGQQVTLRCSPISGHKSVSWYQQVLGQGPQFIFQYYEKEERGRGNFPDRFSARQFPNYSSELNVNALLLGDSALYLCASSLQGDSYNEQFFGPGTRLTVL.

This clonotype was found a few times. The genes are TRBV6-1 and TRBJ2-1, with D perhaps matching TRBD2 (6 bases). CDR1 and CDR2 from the germline V gene are MNHNS and SASEGT. This CDR3 has 15 amino acids. V was clipped by 11 bases and J by 4 bases, with 21 bases between them. The DNA for the CDR3 is TGTGCCGGCCGTCTATCGGGGACTCTATACAATGAGCAGTTCTTC. It is translated as CAGRLSGTLYNEQFF.

This clonotype has only a few counts. This sequence joins TRBV7-9 and TRBJ1-3, with D perhaps matching TRBD1 (5 bases). The CDR3 loop spans 14 amino acids. The V gene lost 6 bases and the J gene lost 4 bases, with 13 bases spanning the gap. CDR1 and CDR2 (germline): SEHNR, FQNEAQ (reference sequence). CDR3 sequence reads: CASRDDSVGNTIYF. As DNA, the CDR3 is TGTGCCAGCAGAGACGACAGTGTAGGAAACACCATATATTTT.

This sequence joins TRBV28 and TRBJ2-1; weak D call: TRBD2 (5 bases). Trimming stripped 5 bases from V and 9 bases from J, with 11 bases between. Germline loops: CDR1 MDHEN, CDR2 SYDVKM. This CDR3 region has 12 residues. The CDR3 bases are TGTGCCAGCAGTGGCGGGCCTCTTGAGCAGTTCTTC. It codes for CASSGGPLEQFF.

Many counts were recorded for this clonotype. The chain couples TRBV9 to TRBJ2-3; D is unclear. Per the germline V gene, CDR1 is SGDLS and CDR2 is YYNGEE. V lost 3 bases, J lost 0 bases, and 11 bases lay in between. This CDR3 comprises 15 residues. The CDR3 DNA reads as TGTGCCAGCAGCGCGAAGAGAACTAGCACAGATACGCAGTATTTT. Residues: CASSAKRTSTDTQYF.

Concerning this clonotype: A read error may account for a junction end that differs from germline. The chain's CDR3 is CASKRSRNAGELFF. CDR3 DNA sequence: TGTGCCAGCAAAAGGTCCAGGAACGCCGGGGAGCTGTTTTTT. The V and J genes are TRBV6-5 and TRBJ2-2; D is unclear. Germline CDR1 MNHEY, CDR2 SVGAGI. The CDR3 consists of 14 residues.

This clonotype was seen many times. The gene calls are TRBV4-1 and TRBJ2-1; D ambiguous. CDR3 size: 11 residues. The germline V and J ends were trimmed by 1 base and 14 bases, with 9 bases remaining between them. From germline, CDR1 is MGHRA and CDR2 YSYEKL. CDR3: CASSQGYTEFF. CDR3 DNA: TGCGCCAGCAGCCAAGGTTATACGGAGTTCTTC.

In its sample, this clonotype was seen many times. CDR3 coding DNA: TGTGCCAGCAGCCAAGAGCGGGGGGCGGAAGCTAACTATGGCTACACCTTC. Amino acid sequence: CASSQERGAEANYGYTF. The V and J genes are TRBV14 and TRBJ1-2, with D perhaps matching TRBD1 (6 bases). V dropped 0 bases and J dropped 0 bases, with 14 bases sitting between them. The CDR3 runs 17 residues. Germline V gene data show CDR1 as SGHDN and CDR2 as FVKESK.